The 2 T cell receptor beta chains given below trace back to one sample, sequenced in a study of T cells in narcolepsy. The table came from immunoSEQ multiplex PCR; TCRdb's copy has only in-frame clones and leaves some out. The table has approximately 32,000 clones, roughly 90% seen once; the top ten hold more than 0.65%. The sample consisted of CD45RA- memory CD4+ T cells from PBMCs. These TCRs come from a human donor with narcolepsy.

In its sample, this clone was seen a few times. This sequence joins TRBV2 and TRBJ2-7; 7 bases agree with TRBD1. Germline-derived CDR1 and CDR2 are SNHLY and FYNNEI. CDR3 length: 12 amino acids. With V trimmed by 8 bases and J by 3 bases, 4 bases remained unmatched. CDR3 nucleotides: TGTGCCAGCGGACAGGAGTTCTACGAGCAGTACTTC. Protein: CASGQEFYEQYF.

CDR3 region: CASRSAPTSTDTQYF. CDR3 in DNA: TGTGCCAGCAGATCAGCCCCGACTAGCACAGATACGCAGTATTTT. This sequence joins TRBV5-4 and TRBJ2-3; D unclear. Trimming cost V 5 bases and J 0 bases, with 13 bases left between them. The germline gives CDR1 SGHNT, CDR2 YYREEE (reference sequence). The CDR3 consists of 15 residues.